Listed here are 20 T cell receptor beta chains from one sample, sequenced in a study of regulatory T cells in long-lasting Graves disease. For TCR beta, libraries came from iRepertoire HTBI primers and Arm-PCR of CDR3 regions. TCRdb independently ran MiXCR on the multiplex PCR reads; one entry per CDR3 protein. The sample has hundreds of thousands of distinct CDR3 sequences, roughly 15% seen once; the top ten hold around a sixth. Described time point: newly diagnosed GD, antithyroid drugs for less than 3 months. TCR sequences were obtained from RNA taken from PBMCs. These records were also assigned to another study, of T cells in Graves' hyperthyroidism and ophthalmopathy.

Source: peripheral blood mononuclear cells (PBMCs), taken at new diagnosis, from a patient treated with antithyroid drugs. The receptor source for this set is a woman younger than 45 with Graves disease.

The CDR3 nucleotides read TGTGCCAGCAGTGAGGGGCGAGTATCTCAGTACTTC. Its translation is CASSEGRVSQYF. The chain has TRBV2 and TRBJ2-4; tentative D call: TRBD1 (5 bases). V was shortened by 3 bases and J by 12 bases, with 12 bases between the two germline ends. Per the germline V gene, CDR1 is SNHLY and CDR2 is FYNNEI. The CDR3 runs 12 residues.

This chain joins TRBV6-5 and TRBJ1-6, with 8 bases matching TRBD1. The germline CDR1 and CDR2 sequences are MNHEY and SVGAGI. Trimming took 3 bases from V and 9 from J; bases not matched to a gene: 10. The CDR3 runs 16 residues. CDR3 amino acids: CASSYGGQVPGSPLHF. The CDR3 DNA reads TGTGCCAGCAGTTATGGGGGACAGGTCCCAGGTTCACCCCTCCACTTT.

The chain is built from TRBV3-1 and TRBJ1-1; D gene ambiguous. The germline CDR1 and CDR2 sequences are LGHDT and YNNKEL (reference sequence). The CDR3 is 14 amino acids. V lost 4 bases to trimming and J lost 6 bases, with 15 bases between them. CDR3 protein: CASSRNSLRAEAFF. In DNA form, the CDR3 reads TGTGCCAGCAGCCGAAATTCCCTCCGGGCTGAAGCTTTCTTT. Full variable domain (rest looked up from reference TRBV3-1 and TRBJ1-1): DTAVSQTPKYLVTQMGNDKSIKCEQNLGHDTMYWYKQDSKKFLKIMFSYNNKELIINETVPNRFSPKSPDKAHLNLHINSLELGDSAVYFCASSRNSLRAEAFFGQGTRLTVV.

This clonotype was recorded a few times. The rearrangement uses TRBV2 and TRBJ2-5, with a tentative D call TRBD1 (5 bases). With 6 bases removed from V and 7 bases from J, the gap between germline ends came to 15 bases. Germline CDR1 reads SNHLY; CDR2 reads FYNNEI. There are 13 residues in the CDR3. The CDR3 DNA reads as TGTGCCAGCAGCGCGGACATGTTGGGGACCCAGTACTTC. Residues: CASSADMLGTQYF.

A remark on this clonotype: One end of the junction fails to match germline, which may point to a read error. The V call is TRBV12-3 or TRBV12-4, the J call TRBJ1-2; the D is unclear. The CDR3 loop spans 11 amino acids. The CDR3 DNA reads TGTGCCAGCAGTTTACAGGAAGCAAAGTCCTTC. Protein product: CASSLQEAKSF.

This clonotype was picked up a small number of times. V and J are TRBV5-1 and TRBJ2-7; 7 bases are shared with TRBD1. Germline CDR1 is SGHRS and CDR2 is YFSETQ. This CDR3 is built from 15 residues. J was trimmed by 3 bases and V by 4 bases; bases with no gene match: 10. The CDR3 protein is CASSPWDSPFYEQYF. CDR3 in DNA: TGCGCCAGCAGCCCTTGGGACAGTCCTTTCTACGAGCAGTACTTC. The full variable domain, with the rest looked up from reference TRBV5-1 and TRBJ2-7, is KAGVTQTPRYLIKTRGQQVTLSCSPISGHRSVSWYQQTPGQGLQFLFEYFSETQRNKGNFPGRFSGRQFSNSRSEMNVSTLELGDSALYLCASSPWDSPFYEQYFGPGTRLTVT.

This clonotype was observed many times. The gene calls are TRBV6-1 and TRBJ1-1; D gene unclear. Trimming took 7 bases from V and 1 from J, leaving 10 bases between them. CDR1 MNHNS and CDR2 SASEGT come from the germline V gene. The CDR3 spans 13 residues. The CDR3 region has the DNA TGTGCCAGCACCCCGCGTCGGAACACTGAAGCTTTCTTT. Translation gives CASTPRRNTEAFF.

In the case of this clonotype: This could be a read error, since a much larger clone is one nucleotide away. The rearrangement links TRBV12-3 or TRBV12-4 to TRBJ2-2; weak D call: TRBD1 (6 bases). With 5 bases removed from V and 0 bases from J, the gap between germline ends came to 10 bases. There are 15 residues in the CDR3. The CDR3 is CASSVGATNTGELFF. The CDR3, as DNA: TGTGCCAGCAGTGTGGGGGCAACGAACACCGGGGAGCTGTTTTTT.

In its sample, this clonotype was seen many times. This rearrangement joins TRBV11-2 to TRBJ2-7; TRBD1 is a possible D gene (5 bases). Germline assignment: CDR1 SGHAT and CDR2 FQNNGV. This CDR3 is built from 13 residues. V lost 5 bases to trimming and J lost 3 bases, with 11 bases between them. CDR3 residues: CASSAQGYYEQYF. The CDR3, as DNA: TGTGCCAGCAGCGCCCAGGGATACTACGAGCAGTACTTC.

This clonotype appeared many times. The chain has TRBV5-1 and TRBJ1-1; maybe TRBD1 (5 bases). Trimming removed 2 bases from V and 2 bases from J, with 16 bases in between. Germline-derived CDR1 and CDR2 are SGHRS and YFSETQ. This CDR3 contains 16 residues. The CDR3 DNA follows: TGCGCCAGCAGCTTCCAAGGGGCGGGTTCCAACACTGAAGCTTTCTTT. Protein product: CASSFQGAGSNTEAFF.

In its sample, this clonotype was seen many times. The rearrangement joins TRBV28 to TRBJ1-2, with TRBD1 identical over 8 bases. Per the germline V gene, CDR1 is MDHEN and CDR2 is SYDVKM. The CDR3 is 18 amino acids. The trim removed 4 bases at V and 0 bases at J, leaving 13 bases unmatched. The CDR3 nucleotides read TGTGCCAGCAGTTCCCTCCGGGAGTCGACAGGGGCTAACTATGGCTACACCTTC. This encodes CASSSLRESTGANYGYTF.

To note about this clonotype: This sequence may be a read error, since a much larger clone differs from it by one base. CDR3 nucleotides: TGCAGTGCTTACGGGGCCTACGAGCAGTACTTC. Translation gives CSAYGAYEQYF. The J gene is TRBJ2-7, the V gene TRBV20-1, with D tentatively TRBD2 (5 bases). Germline CDR1 and CDR2: DFQATT and SNEGSKA (reference sequence). V was trimmed by 5 bases and J by 2 bases, leaving 7 bases between them. This CDR3 comprises 11 residues.

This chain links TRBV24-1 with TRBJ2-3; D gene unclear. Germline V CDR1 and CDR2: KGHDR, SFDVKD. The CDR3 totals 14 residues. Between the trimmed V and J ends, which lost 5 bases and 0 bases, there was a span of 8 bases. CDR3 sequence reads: CATSASVSTDTQYF. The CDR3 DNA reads TGTGCCACCAGTGCGTCGGTTAGCACAGATACGCAGTATTTT.

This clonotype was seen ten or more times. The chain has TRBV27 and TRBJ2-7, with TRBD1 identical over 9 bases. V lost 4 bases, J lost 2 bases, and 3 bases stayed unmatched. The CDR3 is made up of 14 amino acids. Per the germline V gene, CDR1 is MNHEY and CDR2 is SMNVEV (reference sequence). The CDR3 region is CASSWGTGPYEQYF. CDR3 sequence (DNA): TGTGCCAGCAGTTGGGGGACAGGGCCCTACGAGCAGTACTTC.

DNA for the CDR3: TGTGCCAGTAGGCAACAGGGGTCTATTAATTCACCCCTCCACTTT. Translated, it gives CASRQQGSINSPLHF. This rearrangement joins TRBV19 to TRBJ1-6; 7 bases are a match to TRBD1. Germline CDR1 LNHDA, CDR2 SQIVND (reference sequence). This CDR3 is built from 15 residues. V lost 6 bases and J lost 6; bases outside the gene matches: 8.

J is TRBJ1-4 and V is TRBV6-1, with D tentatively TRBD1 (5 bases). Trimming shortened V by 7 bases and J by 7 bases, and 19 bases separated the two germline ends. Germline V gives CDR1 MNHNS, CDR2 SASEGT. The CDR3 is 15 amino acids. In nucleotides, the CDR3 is TGTGCCAGCACCAAGGGCGGGGGGGGAGGTGAAAAACTGTTTTTT. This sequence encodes CASTKGGGGGEKLFF.

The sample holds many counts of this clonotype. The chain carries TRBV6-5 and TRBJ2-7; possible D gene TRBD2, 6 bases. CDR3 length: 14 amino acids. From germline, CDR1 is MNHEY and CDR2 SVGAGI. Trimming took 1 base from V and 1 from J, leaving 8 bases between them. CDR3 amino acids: CASSYWRDSYEQYF. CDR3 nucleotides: TGTGCCAGCAGTTACTGGAGGGATTCCTACGAGCAGTACTTC.

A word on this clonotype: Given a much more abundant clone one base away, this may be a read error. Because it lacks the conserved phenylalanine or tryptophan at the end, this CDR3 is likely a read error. For the CDR3, the DNA is TGCAGTGCTTTCCGGGACCCGGGCTCCTACGAGCAGTACCTC. Its protein is CSAFRDPGSYEQYL. The V and J genes are TRBV20-1 and TRBJ2-7, with D perhaps assigned TRBD1 or TRBD2 (5 bases each). Germline CDR1 and CDR2: DFQATT and SNEGSKA (reference sequence). This CDR3 spans 14 amino acids. The V and J ends lost 5 bases and 0 bases respectively, with 14 bases between them.

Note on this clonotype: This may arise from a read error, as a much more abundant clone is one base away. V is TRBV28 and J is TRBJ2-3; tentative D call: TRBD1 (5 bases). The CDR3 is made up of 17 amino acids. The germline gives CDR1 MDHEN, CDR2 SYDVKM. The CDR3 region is CTSSSPRWTSWTDTQYF. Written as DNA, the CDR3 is TGTACCAGCAGCTCCCCCCGTTGGACAAGTTGGACAGATACGCAGTATTTT.

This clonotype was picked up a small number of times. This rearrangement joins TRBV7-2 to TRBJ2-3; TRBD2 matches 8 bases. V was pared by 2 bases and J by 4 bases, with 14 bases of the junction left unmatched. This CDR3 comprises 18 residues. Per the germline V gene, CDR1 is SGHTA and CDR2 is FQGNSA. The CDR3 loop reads CASSLFPAGDYVADTQYF. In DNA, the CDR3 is TGTGCCAGCAGCTTATTCCCAGCGGGAGACTATGTTGCAGATACGCAGTATTTT. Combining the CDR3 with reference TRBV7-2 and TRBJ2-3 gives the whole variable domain GAGVSQSPSNKVTEKGKDVELRCDPISGHTALYWYRQSLGQGLEFLIYFQGNSAPDKSGLPSDRFSAERTGGSVSTLTIQRTQQEDSAVYLCASSLFPAGDYVADTQYFGPGTRLTVL.